The present T cell receptor (beta chain) was sequenced within a study of lymphopenia after photon versus proton radiotherapy. A word on this clone: Antigen specificity is unknown.

This CDR3 has 14 amino acids. Trimming pared 2 bases from V and 2 bases from J, leaving 9 bases between. CDR1 and CDR2 from the germline V gene are SGHRS and YFSETQ. General study points: Photon-treated patients lost naive T cells and TCR diversity; proton-treated stayed stable.

Generated by immunoSEQ multiplex PCR, the TCRdb table keeps only in-frame clones and is missing some. This sample has more than 80,000 clones, with about four fifths found just once. This sequence originates from a man in his sixties with pancreatic cancer. The J gene is TRBJ2-3, the V gene TRBV5-1; no reliable D call. The sequencing used peripheral blood, collected from a patient treated with proton-based radiotherapy. The CDR3 region has the DNA TGCGCCAGCAGCTTACATAAGCACACAGATACGCAGTATTTT. Amino acids: CASSLHKHTDTQYF.